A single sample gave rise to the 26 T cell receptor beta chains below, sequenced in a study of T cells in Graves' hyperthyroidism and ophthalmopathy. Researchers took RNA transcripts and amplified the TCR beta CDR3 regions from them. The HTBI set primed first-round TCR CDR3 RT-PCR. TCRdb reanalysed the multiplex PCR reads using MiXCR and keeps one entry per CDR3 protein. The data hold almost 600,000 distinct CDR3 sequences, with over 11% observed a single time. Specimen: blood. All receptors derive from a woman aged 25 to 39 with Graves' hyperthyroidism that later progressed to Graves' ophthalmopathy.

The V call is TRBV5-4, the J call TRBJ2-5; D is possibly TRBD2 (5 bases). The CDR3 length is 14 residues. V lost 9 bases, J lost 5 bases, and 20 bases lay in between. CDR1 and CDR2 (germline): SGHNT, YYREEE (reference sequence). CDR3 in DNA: TGTGCCACCCATGAGGGTGCGGGCGTGGAGACCCAGTACTTC. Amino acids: CATHEGAGVETQYF.

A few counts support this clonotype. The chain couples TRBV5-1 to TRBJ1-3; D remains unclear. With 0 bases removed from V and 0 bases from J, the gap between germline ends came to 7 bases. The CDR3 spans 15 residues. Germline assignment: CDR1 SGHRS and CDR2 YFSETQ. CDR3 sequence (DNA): TGCGCCAGCAGCTTGGACTATACCTCTGGAAACACCATATATTTT. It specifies CASSLDYTSGNTIYF.

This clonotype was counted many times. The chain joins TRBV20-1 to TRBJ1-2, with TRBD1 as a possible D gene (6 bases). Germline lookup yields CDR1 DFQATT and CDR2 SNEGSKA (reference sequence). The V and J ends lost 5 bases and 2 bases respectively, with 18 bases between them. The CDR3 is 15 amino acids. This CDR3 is CSAPGTADRNYGYTF. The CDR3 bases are TGCAGTGCTCCTGGAACCGCGGACAGAAACTATGGCTACACCTTC.

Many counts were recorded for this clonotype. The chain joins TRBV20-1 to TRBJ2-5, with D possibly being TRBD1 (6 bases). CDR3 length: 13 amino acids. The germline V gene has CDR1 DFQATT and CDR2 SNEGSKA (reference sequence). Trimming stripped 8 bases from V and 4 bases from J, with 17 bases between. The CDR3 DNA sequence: TGCAGTCCCAGGTACCAGGGGCGAGAGACCCAGTACTTC. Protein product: CSPRYQGRETQYF.

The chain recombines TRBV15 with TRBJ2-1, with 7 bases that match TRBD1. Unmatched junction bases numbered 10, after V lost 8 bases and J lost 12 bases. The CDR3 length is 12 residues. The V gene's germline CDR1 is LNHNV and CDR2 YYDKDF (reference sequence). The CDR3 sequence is CATEGTAAGQFF. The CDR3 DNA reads TGTGCCACCGAGGGGACAGCCGCAGGGCAGTTCTTC.

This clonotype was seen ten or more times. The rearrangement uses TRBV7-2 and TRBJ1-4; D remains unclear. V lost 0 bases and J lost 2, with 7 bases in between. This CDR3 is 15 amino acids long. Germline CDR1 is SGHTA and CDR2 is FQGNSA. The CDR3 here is CASSLARDTNEKLFF. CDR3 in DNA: TGTGCCAGCAGCTTAGCCCGGGATACTAATGAAAAACTGTTTTTT.

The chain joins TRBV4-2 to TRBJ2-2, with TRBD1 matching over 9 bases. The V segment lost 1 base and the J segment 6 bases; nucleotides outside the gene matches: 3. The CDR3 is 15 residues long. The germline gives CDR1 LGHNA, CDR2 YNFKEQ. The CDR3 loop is CASSQGTGAPGELFF. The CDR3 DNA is TGTGCCAGCAGCCAAGGGACAGGGGCTCCCGGGGAGCTGTTTTTT.

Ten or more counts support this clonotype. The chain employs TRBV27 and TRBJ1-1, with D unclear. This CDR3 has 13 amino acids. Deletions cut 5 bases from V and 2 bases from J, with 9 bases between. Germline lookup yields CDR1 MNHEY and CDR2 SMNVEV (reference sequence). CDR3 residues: CASSHTENTEAFF. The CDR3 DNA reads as TGTGCCAGCAGTCATACTGAAAACACTGAAGCTTTCTTT.

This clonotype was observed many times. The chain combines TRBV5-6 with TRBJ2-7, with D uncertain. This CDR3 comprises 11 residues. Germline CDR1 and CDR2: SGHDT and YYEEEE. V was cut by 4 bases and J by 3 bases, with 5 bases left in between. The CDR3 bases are TGTGCCAGCAGCGGGGTCTACGAGCAGTACTTC. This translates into CASSGVYEQYF.

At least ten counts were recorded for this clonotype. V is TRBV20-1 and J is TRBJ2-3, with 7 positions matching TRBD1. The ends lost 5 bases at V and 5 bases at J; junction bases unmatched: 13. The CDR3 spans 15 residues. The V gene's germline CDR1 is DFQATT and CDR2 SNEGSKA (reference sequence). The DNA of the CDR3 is TGCAGTGCTGCGGACAGGATCACCATGGTAGATACGCAGTATTTT. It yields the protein CSAADRITMVDTQYF.

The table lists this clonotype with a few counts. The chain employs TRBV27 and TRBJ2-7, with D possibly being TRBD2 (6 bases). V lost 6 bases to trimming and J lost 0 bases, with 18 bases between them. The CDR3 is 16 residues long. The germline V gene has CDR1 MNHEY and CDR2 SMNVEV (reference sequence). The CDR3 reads CASRRFGTESSYEQYF. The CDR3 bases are TGTGCCAGCAGACGCTTTGGGACTGAGAGCTCCTACGAGCAGTACTTC.

The CDR3 region has the DNA TGCGCCAGCGGAACATCCCAAGGGACTAGCGGGAGTGGTGAGCAGTTCTTC. Its translation: CASGTSQGTSGSGEQFF. The chain has TRBV5-1 and TRBJ2-1; TRBD2 matches 14 bases. The J segment lost 9 bases and the V segment lost 7 bases, leaving 15 bases of the junction unmatched. This CDR3 has 17 residues. The V gene's germline CDR1 is SGHRS and CDR2 YFSETQ.

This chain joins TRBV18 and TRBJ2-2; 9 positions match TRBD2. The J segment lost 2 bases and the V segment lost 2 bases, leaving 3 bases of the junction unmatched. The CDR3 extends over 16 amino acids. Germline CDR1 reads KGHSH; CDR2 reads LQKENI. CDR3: CASSPTSGFNTGELFF. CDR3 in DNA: TGTGCCAGCTCACCAACTAGCGGGTTCAACACCGGGGAGCTGTTTTTT.

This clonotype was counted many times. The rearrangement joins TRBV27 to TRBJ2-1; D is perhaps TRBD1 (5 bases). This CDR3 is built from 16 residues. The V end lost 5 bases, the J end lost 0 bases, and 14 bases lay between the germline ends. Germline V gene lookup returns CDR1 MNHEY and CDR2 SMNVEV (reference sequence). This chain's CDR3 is CASSPLGDSSYNEQFF. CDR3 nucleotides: TGTGCCAGCAGTCCTCTTGGCGACAGCTCCTACAATGAGCAGTTCTTC.

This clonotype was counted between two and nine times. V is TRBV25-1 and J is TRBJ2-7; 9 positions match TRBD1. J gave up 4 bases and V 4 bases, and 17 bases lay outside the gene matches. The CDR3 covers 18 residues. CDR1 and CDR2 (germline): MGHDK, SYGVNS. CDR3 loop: CASSGVGTGKVASYEQYF. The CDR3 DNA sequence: TGTGCCAGCAGTGGCGTAGGGACAGGGAAAGTTGCTTCTTACGAGCAGTACTTC.

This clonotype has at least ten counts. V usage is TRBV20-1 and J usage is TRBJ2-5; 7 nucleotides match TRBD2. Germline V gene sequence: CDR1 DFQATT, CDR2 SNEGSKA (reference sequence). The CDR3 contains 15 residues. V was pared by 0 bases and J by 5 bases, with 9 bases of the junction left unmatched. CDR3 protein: CSARDLGAGTETQYF. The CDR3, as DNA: TGCAGTGCTAGAGATCTGGGAGCGGGAACTGAGACCCAGTACTTC.

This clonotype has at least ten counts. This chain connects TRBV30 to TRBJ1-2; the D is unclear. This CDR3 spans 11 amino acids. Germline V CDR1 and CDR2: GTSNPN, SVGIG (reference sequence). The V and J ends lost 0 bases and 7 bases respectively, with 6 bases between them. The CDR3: CAWSVGGGYTF. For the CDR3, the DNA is TGTGCCTGGAGTGTAGGTGGTGGCTACACCTTC.

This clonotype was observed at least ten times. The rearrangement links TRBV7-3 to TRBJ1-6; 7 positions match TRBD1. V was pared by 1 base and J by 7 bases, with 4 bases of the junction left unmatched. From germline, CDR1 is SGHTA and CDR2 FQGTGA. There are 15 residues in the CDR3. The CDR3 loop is CASSLNRGGNSPLHF. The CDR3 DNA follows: TGTGCCAGCAGCTTAAACAGGGGAGGCAATTCACCCCTCCACTTT.

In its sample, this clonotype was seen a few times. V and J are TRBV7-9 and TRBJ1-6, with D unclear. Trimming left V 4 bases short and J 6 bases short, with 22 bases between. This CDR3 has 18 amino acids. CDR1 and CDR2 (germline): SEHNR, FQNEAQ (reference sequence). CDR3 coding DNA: TGTGCCAGCAGCTCCCCCCCCCTGAGAACCCATCTTAATTCACCCCTCCACTTT. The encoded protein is CASSSPPLRTHLNSPLHF.

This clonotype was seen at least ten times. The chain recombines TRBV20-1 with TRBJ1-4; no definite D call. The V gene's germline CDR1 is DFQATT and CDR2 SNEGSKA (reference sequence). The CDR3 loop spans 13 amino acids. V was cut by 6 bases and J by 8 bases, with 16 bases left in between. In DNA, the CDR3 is TGCAGTGCCCCTCGGAGGGTGGGGGAAAAACTGTTTTTT. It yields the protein CSAPRRVGEKLFF.

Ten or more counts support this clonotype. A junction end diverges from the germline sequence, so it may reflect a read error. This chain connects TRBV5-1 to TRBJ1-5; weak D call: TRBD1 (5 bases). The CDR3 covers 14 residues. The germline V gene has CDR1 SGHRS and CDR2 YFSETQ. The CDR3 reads CASSLGGSNQPQHF. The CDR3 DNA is TGTGCCAGCAGCTTGGGGGGAAGCAATCAGCCCCAGCATTTT.

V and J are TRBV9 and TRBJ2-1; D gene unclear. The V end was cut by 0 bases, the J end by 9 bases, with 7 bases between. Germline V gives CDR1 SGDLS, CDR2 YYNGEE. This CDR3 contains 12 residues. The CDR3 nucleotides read TGTGCCAGCAGCGTAGGGTCTCGTGAGCAGTTCTTC. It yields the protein CASSVGSREQFF. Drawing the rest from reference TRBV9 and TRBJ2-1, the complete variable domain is DSGVTQTPKHLITATGQRVTLRCSPRSGDLSVYWYQQSLDQGLQFLIQYYNGEERAKGNILERFSAQQFPDLHSELNLSSLELGDSALYFCASSVGSREQFFGPGTRLTVL.

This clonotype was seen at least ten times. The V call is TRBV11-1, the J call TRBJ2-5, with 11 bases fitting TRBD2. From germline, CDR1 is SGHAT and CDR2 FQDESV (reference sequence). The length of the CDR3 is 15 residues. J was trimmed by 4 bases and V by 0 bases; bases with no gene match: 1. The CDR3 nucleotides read TGTGCCAGCAGCTTAGCCCTAGCGGGAGGAGAGACCCAGTACTTC. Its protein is CASSLALAGGETQYF. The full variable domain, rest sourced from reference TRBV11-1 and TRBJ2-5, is EAEVAQSPRYKITEKSQAVAFWCDPISGHATLYWYRQILGQGPELLVQFQDESVVDDSQLPKDRFSAERLKGVDSTLKIQPAELGDSAMYLCASSLALAGGETQYFGPGTRLLVL.

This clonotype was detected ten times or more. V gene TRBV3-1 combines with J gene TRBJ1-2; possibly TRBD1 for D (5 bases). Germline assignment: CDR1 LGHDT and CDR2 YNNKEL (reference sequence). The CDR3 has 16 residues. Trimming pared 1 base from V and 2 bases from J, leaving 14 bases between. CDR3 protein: CASSQAYRDGNYGYTF. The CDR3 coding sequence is TGTGCCAGCAGCCAAGCTTATCGGGACGGAAACTATGGCTACACCTTC. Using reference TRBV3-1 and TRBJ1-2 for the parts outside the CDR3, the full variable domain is DTAVSQTPKYLVTQMGNDKSIKCEQNLGHDTMYWYKQDSKKFLKIMFSYNNKELIINETVPNRFSPKSPDKAHLNLHINSLELGDSAVYFCASSQAYRDGNYGYTFGSGTRLTVV.

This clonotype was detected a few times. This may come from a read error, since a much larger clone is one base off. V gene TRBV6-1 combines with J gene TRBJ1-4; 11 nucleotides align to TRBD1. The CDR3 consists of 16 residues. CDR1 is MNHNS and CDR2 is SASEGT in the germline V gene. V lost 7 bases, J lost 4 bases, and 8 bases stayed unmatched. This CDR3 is CASITGQGVLNEKLFF. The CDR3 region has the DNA TGTGCCAGCATAACGGGACAGGGGGTACTTAATGAAAAACTGTTTTTT.

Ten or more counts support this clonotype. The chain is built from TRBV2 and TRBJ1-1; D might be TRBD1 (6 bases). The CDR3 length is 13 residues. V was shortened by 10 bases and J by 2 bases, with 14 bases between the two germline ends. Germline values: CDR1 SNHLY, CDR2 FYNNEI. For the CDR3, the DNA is TGTGCCATCGAGGGACAAACCAACACTGAAGCTTTCTTT. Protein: CAIEGQTNTEAFF.